This T cell receptor (beta chain) was observed in a study of post-analysis software for immune sequencing data (dated by TCRdb to 2013 to 2016). Looking at the study overall: Recorded disease courses included relapsing-remitting, secondary progressive and progressive-relapsing multiple sclerosis, with some patients lacking subtype annotation. Patient repertoires were compared against around twelve previously published healthy control repertoires from donors aged about 6 to 27 years. A subset of samples was prepared in parallel using single-end sample barcoding, then pooled and co-amplified after Illumina adapter ligation.

TCR beta repertoires were profiled from peripheral blood of more than ten young patients with multiple sclerosis to demonstrate the VDJtools post-analysis software. The multiple sclerosis patients were children and adolescents between roughly 6 and 17 years of age. Library method: PCR. Sequenced on an Illumina HiSeq 2500. Unique molecular identifiers were incorporated into TCR beta cDNA libraries to reduce PCR and sequencing biases. Per 1 to 10 million input T cells, roughly 500,000 cDNA molecules were obtained, such that each molecule approximated one T cell. The patient libraries were prepared and sequenced using the same protocol as the earlier healthy control dataset. Within a given batch, samples were prepared together, multiplexed and sequenced on the same HiSeq lane. The authors processed their data as follows. MIGEC was used to process the raw barcoded reads, and molecular identifier groups with only a single read were discarded before consensus assembly and CDR3 extraction. VDJtools was used for post-analysis of the clonotype tables, with diversity normalized by down-sampling every dataset to the smallest sample size. In repertoire overlap clustering, CDR3 amino acid sequences, but not nucleotide sequences, were matched to correct batch-related cross-sample contamination. TCRdb reprocessed the public reads (quality trimming at Q25 with fastp, clone calling with MiXCR) and kept in-frame beta chains. Entries are consolidated by CDR3 protein sequence, retaining the most common genes and DNA. These V and J calls rely on TCRdb rather than the paper's analysis. Counted in this sample were 750,000 to 950,000 distinct CDR3 sequences; about 45% of them appeared once. Of the sample, 4.9% falls within the top ten clones.

With respect to this clonotype: The specificity of this receptor is unknown. No qualities accompany the bases; no much larger clone lies one base away.

Inclusive of the bounding cysteine and phenylalanine, the CDR3 is 12 residues long. Only CDR3 DNA remains: 36 bases, in frame from the first base. Reading the germline V gene gives CDR1 SQVTM and CDR2 ANQGSEA. V loses 6 bases of germline sequence and J loses 7 bases, and the interval between the two ends is 15 bases. What the research found in general, with its limitations: Patients showed significantly higher frequencies than controls for 4 or 5 TRBV segments, among them TRBV5-6, TRBV5-1 and TRBV20-1. The multiple sclerosis patient group was slightly younger than the control group. Direct clustering with F measure showed strong co-clustering of samples prepared in the same batch, prompting a batch-effect correction. Normalized Chao1 diversity was significantly lower in multiple sclerosis patients than controls, suggesting substantial peripheral T-cell clonal expansion.

This receptor was obtained from a girl aged 10 to 17 with multiple sclerosis. The chain is made from TRBV29-1 and TRBJ1-1; TRBD1 is perhaps the D gene, given 6 matching bases. Source material: blood. In nucleotides, the sequence is TGCAGCGTGGTAACAGGGTTCAATGAAGCTTTCTTT. It translates to CSVVTGFNEAFF. Full variable domain (CDR3 extended with the reference TRBV29-1 and TRBJ1-1 proteins): SAVISQKPSRDICQRGTSLTIQCQVDSQVTMMFWYRQQPGQSLTLIATANQGSEATYESGFVIDKFPISRPNLTFSTLTVSNMSPEDSSIYLCSVVTGFNEAFFGQGTRLTVV.